The sequence of this TCR beta chain was determined in a study of graft-versus-host responses after intestinal transplantation. Study as a whole: Recipients obtained multivisceral, liver-intestinal, or isolated intestinal transplants. Among the recipients, all got anti-thymocyte globulin induction and then tacrolimus and steroids for 3 to 4 years.

Regarding the study as a whole: Analysis identified GvH clones in recipient marrow, with some appearing first in ileum or blood.

Germline V gives CDR1 SEHNR, CDR2 FQNEAQ (reference sequence). Trimming shortened V by 4 bases and J by 2 bases, and 3 bases separated the two germline ends. The CDR3 has 13 amino acids. Method: immunoSEQ multiplex PCR; TCRdb's copy keeps in-frame clones and lacks some. Here the sample spans fewer than 120,000 clones, roughly 95% being singletons. In this sample, this clone turned up a few times. Its antigen is currently unknown. The chain combines TRBV7-9 with TRBJ2-6; D remains ambiguous. The source of this sequence is a human donor who received an intestinal transplant. The sample here was unstimulated CD8+ T cells sorted from spleen or lymph node cells, taken before intestinal transplant. The CDR3: CASSSPGANVLTF. DNA of the CDR3: TGTGCCAGCAGCTCCCCTGGGGCCAACGTCCTGACTTTC. The full variable domain, its missing parts supplied by reference TRBV7-9 and TRBJ2-6, is DTGVSQNPRHKITKRGQNVTFRCDPISEHNRLYWYRQTLGQGPEFLTYFQNEAQLEKSRLLSDRFSAERPKGSFSTLEIQRTEQGDSAMYLCASSSPGANVLTFGAGSRLTVL.